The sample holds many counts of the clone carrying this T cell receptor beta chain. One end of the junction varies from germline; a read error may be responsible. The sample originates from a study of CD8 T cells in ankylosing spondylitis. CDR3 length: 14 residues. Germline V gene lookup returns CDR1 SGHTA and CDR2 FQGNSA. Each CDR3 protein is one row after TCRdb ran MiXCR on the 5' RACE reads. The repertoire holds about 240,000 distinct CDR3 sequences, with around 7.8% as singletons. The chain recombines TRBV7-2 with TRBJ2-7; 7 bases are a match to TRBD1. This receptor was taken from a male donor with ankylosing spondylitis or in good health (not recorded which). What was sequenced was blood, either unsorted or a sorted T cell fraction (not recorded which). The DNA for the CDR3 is TGTGCCAGCAGTTTAGCCGGGACAGATTACGAGCAGTACTTC. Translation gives CASSLAGTDYEQYF. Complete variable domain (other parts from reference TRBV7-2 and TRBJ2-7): GAGVSQSPSNKVTEKGKDVELRCDPISGHTALYWYRQSLGQGLEFLIYFQGNSAPDKSGLPSDRFSAERTGGSVSTLTIQRTQQEDSAVYLCASSLAGTDYEQYFGPGTRLTVT.